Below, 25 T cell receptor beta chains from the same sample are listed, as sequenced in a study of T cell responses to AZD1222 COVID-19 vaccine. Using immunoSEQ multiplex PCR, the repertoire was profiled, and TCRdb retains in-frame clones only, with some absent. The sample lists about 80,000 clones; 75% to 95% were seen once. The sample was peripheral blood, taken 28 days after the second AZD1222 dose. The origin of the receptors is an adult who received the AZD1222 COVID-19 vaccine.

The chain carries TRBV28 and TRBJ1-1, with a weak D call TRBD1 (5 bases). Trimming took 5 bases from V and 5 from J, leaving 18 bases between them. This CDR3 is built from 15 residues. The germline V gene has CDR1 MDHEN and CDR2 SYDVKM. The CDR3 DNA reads TGTGCCAGCAGTCCTCCTGGTGGGGCTTGGACTGAAGCTTTCTTT. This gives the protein CASSPPGGAWTEAFF.

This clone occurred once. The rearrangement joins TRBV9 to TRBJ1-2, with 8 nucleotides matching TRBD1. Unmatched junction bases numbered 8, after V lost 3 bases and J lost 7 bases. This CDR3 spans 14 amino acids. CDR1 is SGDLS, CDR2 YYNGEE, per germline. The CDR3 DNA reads TGTGCCAGCAGCGCAGAACAGGGGGGTGTTGGCTACACCTTC. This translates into CASSAEQGGVGYTF.

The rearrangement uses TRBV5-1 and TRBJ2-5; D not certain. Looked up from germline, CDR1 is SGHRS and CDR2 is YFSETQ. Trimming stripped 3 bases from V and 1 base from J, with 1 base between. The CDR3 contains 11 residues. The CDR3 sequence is CASSSQETQYF. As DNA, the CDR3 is TGCGCCAGCAGCTCCCAAGAGACCCAGTACTTC.

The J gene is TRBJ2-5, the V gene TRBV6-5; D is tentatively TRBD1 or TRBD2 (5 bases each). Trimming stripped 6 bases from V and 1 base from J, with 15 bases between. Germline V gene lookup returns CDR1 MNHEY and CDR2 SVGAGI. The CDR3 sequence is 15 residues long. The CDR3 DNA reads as TGTGCCAGCAGCCGGGGCCGTGGCGGCCAAGAGACCCAGTACTTC. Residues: CASSRGRGGQETQYF.

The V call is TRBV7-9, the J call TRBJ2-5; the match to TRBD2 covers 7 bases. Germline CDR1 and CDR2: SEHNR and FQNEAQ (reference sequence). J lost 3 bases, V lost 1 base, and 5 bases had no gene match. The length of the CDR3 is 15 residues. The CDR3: CASSLVGLPKETQYF. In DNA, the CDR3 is TGTGCCAGCAGCTTAGTGGGACTACCTAAAGAGACCCAGTACTTC. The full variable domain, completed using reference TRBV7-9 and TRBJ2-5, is DTGVSQNPRHKITKRGQNVTFRCDPISEHNRLYWYRQTLGQGPEFLTYFQNEAQLEKSRLLSDRFSAERPKGSFSTLEIQRTEQGDSAMYLCASSLVGLPKETQYFGPGTRLLVL.

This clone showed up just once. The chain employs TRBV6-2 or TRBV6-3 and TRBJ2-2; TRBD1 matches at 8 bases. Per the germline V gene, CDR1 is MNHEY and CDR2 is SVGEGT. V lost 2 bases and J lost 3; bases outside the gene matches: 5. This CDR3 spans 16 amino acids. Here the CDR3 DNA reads TGTGCCAGCAGTTACGACGACAGGGGAGACACCGGGGAGCTGTTTTTT. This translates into CASSYDDRGDTGELFF.

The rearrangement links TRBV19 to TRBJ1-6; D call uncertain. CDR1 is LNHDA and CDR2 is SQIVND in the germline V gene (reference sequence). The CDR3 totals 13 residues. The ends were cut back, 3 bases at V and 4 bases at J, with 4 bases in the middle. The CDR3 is CASSIRYNSPLHF. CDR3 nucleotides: TGTGCCAGTAGTATCCGGTATAATTCACCCCTCCACTTT.

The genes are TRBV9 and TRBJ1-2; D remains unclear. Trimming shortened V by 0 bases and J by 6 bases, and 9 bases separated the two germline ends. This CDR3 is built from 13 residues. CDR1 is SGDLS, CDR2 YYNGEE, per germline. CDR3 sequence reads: CASSVGLLNGYTF. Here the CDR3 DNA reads TGTGCCAGCAGCGTAGGTCTTTTGAATGGCTACACCTTC. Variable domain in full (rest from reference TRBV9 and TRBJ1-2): DSGVTQTPKHLITATGQRVTLRCSPRSGDLSVYWYQQSLDQGLQFLIQYYNGEERAKGNILERFSAQQFPDLHSELNLSSLELGDSALYFCASSVGLLNGYTFGSGTRLTVV.

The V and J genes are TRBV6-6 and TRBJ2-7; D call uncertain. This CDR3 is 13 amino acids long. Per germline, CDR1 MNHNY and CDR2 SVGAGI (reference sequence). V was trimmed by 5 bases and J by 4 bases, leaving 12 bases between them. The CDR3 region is CASSQTTQYEQYF. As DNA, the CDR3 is TGTGCCAGCAGTCAAACGACCCAATACGAGCAGTACTTC.

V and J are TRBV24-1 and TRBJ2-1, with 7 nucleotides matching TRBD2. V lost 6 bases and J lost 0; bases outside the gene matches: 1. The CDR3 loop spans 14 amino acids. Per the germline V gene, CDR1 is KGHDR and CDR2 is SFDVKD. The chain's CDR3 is CATSRGSSYNEQFF. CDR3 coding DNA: TGTGCCACCAGTCGCGGGAGCTCCTACAATGAGCAGTTCTTC.

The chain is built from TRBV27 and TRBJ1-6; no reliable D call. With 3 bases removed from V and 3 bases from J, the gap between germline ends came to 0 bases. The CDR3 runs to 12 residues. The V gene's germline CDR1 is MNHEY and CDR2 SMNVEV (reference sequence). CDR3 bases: TGTGCCAGCAGTTTCTATAATTCACCCCTCCACTTT. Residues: CASSFYNSPLHF.

CDR3 nucleotides: TGTGCCATCAGTGGGGGGATGACGACTAGCGGGTACACCGGGGAGCTGTTTTTT. Encoded protein: CAISGGMTTSGYTGELFF. The chain uses TRBV10-3 and TRBJ2-2; TRBD2 matches 10 bases. J lost 3 bases, V lost 4 bases, and 11 bases had no gene match. Germline V gene sequence: CDR1 ENHRY, CDR2 SYGVKD. CDR3 size: 18 residues.

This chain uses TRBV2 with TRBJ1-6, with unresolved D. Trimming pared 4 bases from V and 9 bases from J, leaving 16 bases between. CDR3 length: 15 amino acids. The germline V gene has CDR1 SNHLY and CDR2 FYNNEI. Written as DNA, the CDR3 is TGTGCCAGCAGTGGGGTCGGGAACCACCTTTCACCCCTCCACTTT. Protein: CASSGVGNHLSPLHF.

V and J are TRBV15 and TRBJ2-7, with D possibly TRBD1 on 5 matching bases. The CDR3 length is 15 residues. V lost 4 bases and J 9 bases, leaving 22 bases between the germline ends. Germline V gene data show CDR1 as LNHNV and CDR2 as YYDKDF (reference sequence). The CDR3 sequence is CATSTVRAPGSTQYF. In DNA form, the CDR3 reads TGTGCCACCAGCACTGTCAGGGCTCCTGGATCGACGCAGTACTTC.

CDR3 sequence (DNA): TGTGCCAGCTCACCGGGACACCTCAGCTATGGCTACACCTTC. It codes for CASSPGHLSYGYTF. The V and J genes are TRBV18 and TRBJ1-2; maybe TRBD1 (6 bases). The CDR3 contains 14 residues. Germline-derived CDR1 and CDR2 are KGHSH and LQKENI. Trimming pared 3 bases from V and 4 bases from J, leaving 12 bases between.

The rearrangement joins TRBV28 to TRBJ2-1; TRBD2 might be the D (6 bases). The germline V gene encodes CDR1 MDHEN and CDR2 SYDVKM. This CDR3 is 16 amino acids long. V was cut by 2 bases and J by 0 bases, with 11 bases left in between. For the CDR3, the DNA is TGTGCCAGCAGTTTAGGGGGGAGGCCCTCCTACAATGAGCAGTTCTTC. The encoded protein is CASSLGGRPSYNEQFF.

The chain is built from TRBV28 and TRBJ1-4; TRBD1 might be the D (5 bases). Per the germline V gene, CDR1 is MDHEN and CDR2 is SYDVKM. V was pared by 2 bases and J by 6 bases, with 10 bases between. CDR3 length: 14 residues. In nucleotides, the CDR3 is TGTGCCAGCAGTTTAGCCAGGGCCGATGAAAAACTGTTTTTT. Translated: CASSLARADEKLFF.

DNA of the CDR3: TGTGCCAGCAGCGGGGGGGTGTTAACAGATACGCAGTATTTT. This gives the protein CASSGGVLTDTQYF. J is TRBJ2-3 and V is TRBV7-2; 7 bases match TRBD2. In germline, CDR1 is SGHTA, CDR2 FQGNSA. CDR3 length equals 14 residues. V lost 5 bases and J lost 3; bases outside the gene matches: 5.

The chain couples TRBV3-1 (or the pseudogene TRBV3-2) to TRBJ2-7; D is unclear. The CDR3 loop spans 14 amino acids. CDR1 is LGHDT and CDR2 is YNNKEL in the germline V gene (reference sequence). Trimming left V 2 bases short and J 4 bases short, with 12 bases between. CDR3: CASSQSRRGYEQYF. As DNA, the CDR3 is TGTGCCAGCAGCCAATCACGGAGAGGTTACGAGCAGTACTTC.

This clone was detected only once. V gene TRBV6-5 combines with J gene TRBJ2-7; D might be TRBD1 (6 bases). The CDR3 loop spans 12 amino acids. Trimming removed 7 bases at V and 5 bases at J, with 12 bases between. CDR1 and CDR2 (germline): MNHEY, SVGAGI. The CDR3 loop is CASKQGGHEQYF. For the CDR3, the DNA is TGTGCCAGCAAACAGGGTGGCCACGAGCAGTACTTC.

CDR3 bases: TGTGCCAGCAGCTTATCGAGTGAGCAGTTCTTC. Its translation is CASSLSSEQFF. The chain recombines TRBV5-4 with TRBJ2-1, with D hard to call. Germline CDR1 and CDR2: SGHNT and YYREEE (reference sequence). Trimming took off 2 bases at V and 9 bases at J, with 6 bases between the two ends. The CDR3 is made up of 11 amino acids.

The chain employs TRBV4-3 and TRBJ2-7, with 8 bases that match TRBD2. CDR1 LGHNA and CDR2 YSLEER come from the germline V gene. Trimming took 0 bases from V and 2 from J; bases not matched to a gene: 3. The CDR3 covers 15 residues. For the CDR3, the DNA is TGCGCCAGCAGCCAAGATCGGGGACTAGCCTACGAGCAGTACTTC. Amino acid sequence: CASSQDRGLAYEQYF.

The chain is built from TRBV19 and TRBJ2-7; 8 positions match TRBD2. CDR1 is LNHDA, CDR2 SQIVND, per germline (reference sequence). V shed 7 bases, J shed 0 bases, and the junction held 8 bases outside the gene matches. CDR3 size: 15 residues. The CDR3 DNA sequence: TGTGCCAGTAACCCCAGCGGGAGAGGCTCCTACGAGCAGTACTTC. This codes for CASNPSGRGSYEQYF.

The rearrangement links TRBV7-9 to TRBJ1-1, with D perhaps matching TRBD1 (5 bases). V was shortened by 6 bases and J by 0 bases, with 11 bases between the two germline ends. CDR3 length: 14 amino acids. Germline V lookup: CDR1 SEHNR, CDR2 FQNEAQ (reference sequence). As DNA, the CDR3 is TGTGCCAGCAGAGTGGGACGGCTGAACACTGAAGCTTTCTTT. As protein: CASRVGRLNTEAFF.

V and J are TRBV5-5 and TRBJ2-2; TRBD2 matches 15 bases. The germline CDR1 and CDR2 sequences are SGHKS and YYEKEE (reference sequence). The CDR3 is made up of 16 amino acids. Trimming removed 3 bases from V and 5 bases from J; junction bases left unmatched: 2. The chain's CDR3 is CASSSGLAGGTGELFF. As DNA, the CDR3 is TGTGCCAGCAGCTCTGGACTAGCGGGAGGGACCGGGGAGCTGTTTTTT.